This passage covers 7 T cell receptor beta chains from one sample sequenced in a study of blood T cells in healthy people across ages. Through a sample-barcoded 5' primer and a J-beta primer mix, a second PCR was run for roughly 6 to 11 cycles. TCRdb processed the 5' RACE reads anew with MiXCR; each CDR3 protein has one entry. The table has 1.5 million to 2 million distinct CDR3 sequences, around 50% seen once. The source material was blood. These receptors all stem from a woman between 40 and 50 years old in good health.

This clonotype was recorded once. The chain couples TRBV7-2 to TRBJ1-2, with D possibly matching TRBD1 (6 bases). V lost 3 bases, J lost 6 bases, and 17 bases lay in between. CDR3 length: 15 amino acids. Per germline, CDR1 SGHTA and CDR2 FQGNSA. DNA of the CDR3: TGTGCCAGCAGCTTCGCCCCCCCGGACAGCAATGGCTACACCTTC. Its protein product is CASSFAPPDSNGYTF.

To note about this clonotype: A much larger clone lies one base from this, so it may be a read error. V usage is TRBV5-1 and J usage is TRBJ2-5, with 8 bases fitting TRBD2. Germline CDR1 reads SGHRS; CDR2 reads YFSETQ. The CDR3 has 15 amino acids. The CDR3 DNA reads TGCGCCAGCAGCTCCCAGCGGGGGCCCCAAGAGGCCCAGTACTTC. Translated, it gives CASSSQRGPQEAQYF.

This chain uses TRBV5-6 with TRBJ2-1, with D perhaps TRBD2 (6 bases). V lost 4 bases and J lost 15, with 17 bases in between. The germline V gene has CDR1 SGHDT and CDR2 YYEEEE. CDR3 size: 12 residues. The CDR3 DNA is TGTGCCAGCAGCCCATCGGCGGGGAATCCGTTCTTC. This encodes CASSPSAGNPFF. The full variable domain, completed using reference TRBV5-6 and TRBJ2-1, is DAGVTQSPTHLIKTRGQQVTLRCSPKSGHDTVSWYQQALGQGPQFIFQYYEEEERQRGNFPDRFSGHQFPNYSSELNVNALLLGDSALYLCASSPSAGNPFFGPGTRLTVL.

V gene TRBV27 combines with J gene TRBJ2-7; 11 nucleotides agree with TRBD1. CDR3 length: 18 amino acids. Germline V gene sequence: CDR1 MNHEY, CDR2 SMNVEV (reference sequence). J lost 2 bases, V lost 6 bases, and 15 bases had no gene match. The CDR3 bases are TGTGCCAGCAGCGATCTTTCGAGGACGGGACAGGGGGCCTACGAGCAGTACTTC. Its translation is CASSDLSRTGQGAYEQYF.

A few counts support this clonotype. V usage is TRBV20-1 and J usage is TRBJ2-1, with 8 nucleotides matching TRBD2. J was trimmed by 2 bases and V by 4 bases; bases with no gene match: 7. CDR3 length equals 15 residues. Germline lookup yields CDR1 DFQATT and CDR2 SNEGSKA (reference sequence). DNA of the CDR3: TGCAGTGCTACCCCACTAGCGGCCCCCTACAATGAGCAGTTCTTC. Protein: CSATPLAAPYNEQFF.

This clonotype was counted between two and nine times. The V gene is TRBV28, the J gene TRBJ2-1; D may be TRBD1 (6 bases). Trimming pared 10 bases from V and 11 bases from J, leaving 12 bases between. Germline values: CDR1 MDHEN, CDR2 SYDVKM. This CDR3 region has 10 residues. The CDR3 region is CATYREKQFF. In DNA form, the CDR3 reads TGTGCCACCTACAGGGAGAAGCAGTTCTTC.

V is TRBV4-3 and J is TRBJ2-1; D call uncertain. CDR3 length equals 16 residues. Trimming took off 4 bases at V and 1 base at J, with 14 bases between the two ends. Germline V lookup: CDR1 LGHNA, CDR2 YSLEER. The CDR3 DNA follows: TGCGCCAGCAGCCCCCGGGCGGATGCTTCCTACAATGAGCAGTTCTTC. It codes for CASSPRADASYNEQFF.